This T cell receptor beta chain was recovered during a study of blood T cells in healthy people across ages. V lost 3 bases to trimming and J lost 6 bases, with 11 bases between them. The CDR3 totals 13 residues. The use of a sample-barcoded 5' primer and a J-beta primer mix characterized a second PCR of 7 to 11 cycles. TCRdb reanalysed the 5' RACE reads using MiXCR and keeps one entry per CDR3 protein. This table holds 890,000 or so distinct CDR3 sequences, around 62% found once. This TCR was sampled from a man aged 30-40 years in good health. The chain combines TRBV12-3 or TRBV12-4 with TRBJ1-2, with D tentatively TRBD1 (6 bases). The sample comprised blood. As DNA, the CDR3 is TGTGCCAGCAGTTTGAACAGGGTGGATGGCTACACCTTC. Residues: CASSLNRVDGYTF.